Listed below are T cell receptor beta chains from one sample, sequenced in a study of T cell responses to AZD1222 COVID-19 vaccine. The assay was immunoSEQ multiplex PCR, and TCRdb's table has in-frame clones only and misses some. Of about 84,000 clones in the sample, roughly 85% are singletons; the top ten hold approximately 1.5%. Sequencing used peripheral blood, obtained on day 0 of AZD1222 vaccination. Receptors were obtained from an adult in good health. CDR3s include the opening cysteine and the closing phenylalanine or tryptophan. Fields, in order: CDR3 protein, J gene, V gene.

CDR3 protein: CASSIRQSYQPQHF
J gene: TRBJ1-5
V gene: TRBV19

CDR3 protein: CASSESATGFRANVLTF
J gene: TRBJ2-6
V gene: TRBV2

CDR3 protein: CASSPRVQALAKNIQYF
J gene: TRBJ2-4
V gene: TRBV18

CDR3 protein: CAIGTAGNTIYF
J gene: TRBJ1-3
V gene: TRBV10-3

CDR3 protein: CASSPILSEPEKLFF
J gene: TRBJ1-4
V gene: TRBV18

CDR3 protein: CSVERGLGWDTEAFF
J gene: TRBJ1-1
V gene: TRBV29-1

CDR3 protein: CASSTSVARGTEAFF
J gene: TRBJ1-1
V gene: TRBV19

CDR3 protein: CASSKEQGCHEQYF
J gene: TRBJ2-7
V gene: TRBV21-1

CDR3 protein: CATVNRGTNEKLFF
J gene: TRBJ1-4
V gene: TRBV15

CDR3 protein: CATQQGFASPLHF
J gene: TRBJ1-6
V gene: TRBV2

CDR3 protein: CASSLGATLRETQYF
J gene: TRBJ2-5
V gene: TRBV7-9

CDR3 protein: CAISGGSGANVLTF
J gene: TRBJ2-6
V gene: TRBV10-3

CDR3 protein: CASIQGNRFYEQYF
J gene: TRBJ2-7
V gene: TRBV6-5

CDR3 protein: CASSIGQNTGELFF
J gene: TRBJ2-2
V gene: TRBV19

CDR3 protein: CASSLARPGYGYTF
J gene: TRBJ1-2
V gene: TRBV13

CDR3 protein: CASRQLANTGELFF
J gene: TRBJ2-2
V gene: TRBV2

CDR3 protein: CASSRIPDREGYEQYF
J gene: TRBJ2-7
V gene: TRBV7-9

CDR3 protein: CASSLEGGSSYGYTF
J gene: TRBJ1-2
V gene: TRBV5-5

CDR3 protein: CASRDTSGNYNEQFF
J gene: TRBJ2-1
V gene: TRBV2

CDR3 protein: CASSLDRFQYSNQPQHF
J gene: TRBJ1-5
V gene: TRBV18

CDR3 protein: CASSRGGGVLRNYGYTF
J gene: TRBJ1-2
V gene: TRBV3-1/TRBV3-2

CDR3 protein: CASSNHGRSNYNEQFF
J gene: TRBJ2-1
V gene: TRBV7-9

CDR3 protein: CASKERERNTEAFF
J gene: TRBJ1-1
V gene: TRBV19

CDR3 protein: CASSPRSSTGANVLTF
J gene: TRBJ2-6
V gene: TRBV14

CDR3 protein: CASSYVGTVTEAFF
J gene: TRBJ1-1
V gene: TRBV7-9

CDR3 protein: CASSGDGTNTEAFF
J gene: TRBJ1-1
V gene: TRBV19

CDR3 protein: CASSKDNRGPGYGYTF
J gene: TRBJ1-2
V gene: TRBV21-1

CDR3 protein: CASSLDRTFGSSYTEAFF
J gene: TRBJ1-1
V gene: TRBV11-2

CDR3 protein: CASSYARGSQPQHF
J gene: TRBJ1-5
V gene: TRBV6-5

CDR3 protein: CASSGQDGGPQHF
J gene: TRBJ1-5
V gene: TRBV2

CDR3 protein: CASSAGTNEKLFF
J gene: TRBJ1-4
V gene: TRBV18

CDR3 protein: CASSQSPGVGGYTF
J gene: TRBJ1-2
V gene: TRBV4-2

CDR3 protein: CASSYMAEAFF
J gene: TRBJ1-1
V gene: TRBV6-5

CDR3 protein: CASRKTGATEAFF
J gene: TRBJ1-1
V gene: TRBV6-5

CDR3 protein: CASSVVGQGALSAEAFF
J gene: TRBJ1-1
V gene: TRBV9